In this sample, the clone carrying this TCR beta chain turned up a few times. The protocol was immunoSEQ multiplex PCR, while the TCRdb copy is restricted to in-frame clones and leaves out a portion. Of fewer than 90,000 clones in the sample, around nine tenths are singletons; the top ten hold 0.41%. Germline CDR1 reads LGHNA; CDR2 reads YNFKEQ. The CDR3 loop spans 14 amino acids. V gave up 4 bases and J gave up 7 bases; unmatched junction bases: 3. This entry belongs to a study of technical replicates of blood from a few donors. The TCR sequence derives from a human donor in good health. Input material: T cells isolated from PBMCs. The chain combines TRBV4-2 with TRBJ1-5; 11 bases map to TRBD1. The CDR3, as DNA: TGTGCCAGCAGCCGGACAGGGGGCGGACAGCCCCAGCATTTT. Its protein product is CASSRTGGGQPQHF.